This TCR beta chain was profiled in a study of shared T cell receptors in the human thymus. The repertoire was sequenced with immunoSEQ multiplex PCR; TCRdb's copy has only in-frame clones and lacks some. The repertoire holds over 60,000 clones, with about 95% as singletons. The CDR3 runs 15 residues. Germline V gives CDR1 SGHTA, CDR2 FQGNSA. V was trimmed by 1 base and J by 3 bases, leaving 13 bases between them. The source material was thymocytes. The source of this sequence is a human donor. This sequence joins TRBV7-2 and TRBJ2-7, with D perhaps being TRBD1 or TRBD2 (6 bases each). The CDR3 reads CASSLVRGADYEQYF. Here the CDR3 DNA reads TGTGCCAGCAGCTTAGTAAGGGGGGCAGACTACGAGCAGTACTTC.